This T cell receptor beta chain was sequenced during a study of response to subunit inactivated influenza vaccine (dated by TCRdb to the late 2010s). In the study overall: Deep quantitative T cell receptor repertoire profiling was used in the study to track responses to a trivalent subunit inactivated influenza vaccine.

This clonotype was counted many times. No antigen is known for it. No base-level quality is on record; no much larger clone is a single base apart. The library was obtained by RT-PCR. Sequenced on an Illumina HiSeq 2500. TCRdb redid the processing of the public reads, applying fastp at Q25 and MiXCR, and retained in-frame beta chains. Here each entry gathers all rows of one CDR3 protein and keeps the most common genes and DNA. The table for this sample lists more than 150,000 distinct CDR3 sequences; about 10% of them were counted only once. In total, the top ten clones hold roughly 36% of the sample. CDR1 and CDR2 (LGHNA, YSLEER) derive from the germline V gene. The CDR3 starts with the cysteine, ends with the phenylalanine, and has 15 residues. Only CDR3 DNA remains: 45 bases, in frame from the first base. Clipping removes 0 bases from V and 3 bases from J, with 5 as the unmatched junction base count.

Study-wide findings and limitations: The authors proposed that each seasonal influenza vaccination may bring in only a limited number of new T cells.

Here the chain combines TRBV4-3 and TRBJ2-7, and 7 junction bases match TRBD1. This specimen consisted of CD8+ T cells sorted from PBMCs, obtained 23 months after vaccination. The receptor comes from a man in his fifties or sixties who received an inactivated influenza vaccine. Donor details come from another sample of the same person, matched by shared clones. The DNA reads TGCGCCAGCAGCCAAGATAAGACAGGGTTCTACGAGCAGTACTTC. The translation is CASSQDKTGFYEQYF.